Listed here is a single T cell receptor beta chain. No antigen is known for it. This entry belongs to a study of blood T cells in healthy people across ages. General study points: Underestimates were what the diversity estimates from one million T cells were considered to be.

Primed by a sample-barcoded 5' primer and a J-beta primer mix, a second PCR proceeded for about 6 to 11 cycles. MiXCR was run by TCRdb on the 5' RACE reads, yielding one entry per CDR3 protein. The data contain 650,000 to 900,000 distinct CDR3 sequences, around 68% of them seen just once; the ten biggest clones take up roughly 26%. The CDR3 consists of 11 residues. Germline CDR1 and CDR2: MNHEY and SVGEGT. This chain links TRBV6-2 or TRBV6-3 with TRBJ2-7; TRBD1 might be the D (6 bases). The J call may not be correct, given that the DNA end is closer to TRBJ2-5. Sequencing was performed on blood. The source of this sequence is a man aged 25-40 years in good health. The DNA of the CDR3 is TGTGCCAGCTCCCAGGGGAAGACCCAGTACTTC. It yields the protein CASSQGKTQYF.